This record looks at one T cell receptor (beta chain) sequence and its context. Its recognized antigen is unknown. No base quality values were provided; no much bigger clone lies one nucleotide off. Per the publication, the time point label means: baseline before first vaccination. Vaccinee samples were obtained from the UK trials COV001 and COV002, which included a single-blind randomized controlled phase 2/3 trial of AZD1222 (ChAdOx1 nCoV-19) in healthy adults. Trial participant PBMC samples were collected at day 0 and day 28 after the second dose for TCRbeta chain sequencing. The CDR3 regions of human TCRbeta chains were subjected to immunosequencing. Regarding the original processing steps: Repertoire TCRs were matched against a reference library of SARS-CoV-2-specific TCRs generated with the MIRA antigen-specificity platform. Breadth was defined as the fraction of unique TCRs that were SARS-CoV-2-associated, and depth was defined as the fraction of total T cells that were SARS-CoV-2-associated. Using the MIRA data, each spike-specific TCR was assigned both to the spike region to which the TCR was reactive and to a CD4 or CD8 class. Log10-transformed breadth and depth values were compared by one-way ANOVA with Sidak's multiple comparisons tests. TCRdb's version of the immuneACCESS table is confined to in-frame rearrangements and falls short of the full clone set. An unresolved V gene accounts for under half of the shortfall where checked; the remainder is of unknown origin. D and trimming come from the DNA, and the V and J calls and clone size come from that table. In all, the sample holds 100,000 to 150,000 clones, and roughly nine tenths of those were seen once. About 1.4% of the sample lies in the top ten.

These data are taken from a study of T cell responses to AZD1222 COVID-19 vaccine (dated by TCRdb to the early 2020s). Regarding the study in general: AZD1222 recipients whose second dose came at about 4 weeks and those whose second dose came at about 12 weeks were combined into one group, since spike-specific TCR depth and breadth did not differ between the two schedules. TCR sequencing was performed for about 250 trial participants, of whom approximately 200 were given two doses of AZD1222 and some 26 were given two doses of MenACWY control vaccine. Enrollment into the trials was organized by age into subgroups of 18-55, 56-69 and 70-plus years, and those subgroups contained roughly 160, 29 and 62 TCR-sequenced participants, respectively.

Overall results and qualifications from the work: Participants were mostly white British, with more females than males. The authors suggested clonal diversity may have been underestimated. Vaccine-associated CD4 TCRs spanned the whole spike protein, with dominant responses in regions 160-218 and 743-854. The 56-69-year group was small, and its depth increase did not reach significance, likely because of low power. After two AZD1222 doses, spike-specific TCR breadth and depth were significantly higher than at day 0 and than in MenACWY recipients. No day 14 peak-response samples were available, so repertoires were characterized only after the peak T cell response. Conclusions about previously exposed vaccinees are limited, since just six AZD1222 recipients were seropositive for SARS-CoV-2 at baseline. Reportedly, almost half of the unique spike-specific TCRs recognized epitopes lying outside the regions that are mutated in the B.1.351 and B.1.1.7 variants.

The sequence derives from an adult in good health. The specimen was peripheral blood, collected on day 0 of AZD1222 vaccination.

The sequence in DNA is TGTGCCAGCTCCCCAGTACCGACAGGGATTCTCTCAGATACGCAGTATTTT. Translated, it reads CASSPVPTGILSDTQYF. The rearranged chain carries TRBV18 and TRBJ2-3, with 7 junctional bases fitting TRBD1. The germline V gene sets CDR1 to KGHSH and CDR2 to LQKENI. Spanning cysteine to phenylalanine, the CDR3 consists of 17 amino acids. Only the CDR3 DNA is retained, 51 bases long and in frame from the first base. V is trimmed back by 6 bases and J by 4 bases, and the junction contains 16 bases that no gene match accounts for.